The T cell receptor beta chain under discussion was sequenced for a study of early T cells in non-severe SARS-CoV-2 infection. One entry per CDR3 protein results from TCRdb running MiXCR on the 5' RACE reads. The sample lists around 57,000 distinct CDR3 sequences; approximately 8% were seen once. The germline V gene encodes CDR1 LNHDA and CDR2 SQIVND (reference sequence). The V gene lost 6 bases and the J gene lost 4 bases, with 21 bases spanning the gap. The CDR3 covers 16 residues. The sequenced material came from whole blood. The chain links TRBV19 to TRBJ2-5, with a weak D call TRBD1 (8 bases). The sequence derives from an adult who was a healthcare worker with PCR-confirmed SARS-CoV-2 infection or an uninfected control (not recorded which). CDR3 amino acids: CASSPGGGSRLETQYF. The CDR3 DNA is TGTGCCAGTAGCCCAGGGGGCGGGAGCCGCCTAGAGACCCAGTACTTC.